What follows describes a single T cell receptor (beta chain). Its antigen remains unidentified. PCR involved 60 Vbeta and 13 Jbeta primers. Method: immunoSEQ multiplex PCR; TCRdb's copy keeps in-frame clones and lacks some. The table includes roughly 200,000 clones, 86% detected once. Healthy donors of bone marrow made up the group. These data originate in a study of cytomegalovirus exposure and HLA in healthy donors. Study outcomes and limitations: The study listed some 160 cytomegalovirus-associated TCR beta chains.

Source material: PBMCs. The origin of this receptor is a woman between 25 and 40 years old in good health and CMV-seronegative.

The CDR3 bases are TGTGCCACCGAGTCGTCAGGGGCCCAGTACTTC. Residues: CATESSGAQYF. This chain links TRBV28 with TRBJ2-5; the D gene is possibly TRBD1 (6 bases). Trimming shortened V by 10 bases and J by 9 bases, and 15 bases separated the two germline ends. Germline loops: CDR1 MDHEN, CDR2 SYDVKM. This CDR3 has 11 residues.